These 9 T cell receptor beta chains were sequenced from one sample in a study of blood T cell repertoires in COVID-19. Sequenced by immunoSEQ multiplex PCR; TCRdb stores in-frame clones only, minus some. Among some 51,000 clones, approximately 90% were seen once, and the ten largest hold about 3%. Sequenced input: peripheral blood. These TCRs come from a man in his fifties or sixties with acute or convalescent COVID-19.

J is TRBJ1-1 and V is TRBV3-1 (or the pseudogene TRBV3-2), with a possible D match to TRBD1 (6 bases). Germline V gene lookup returns CDR1 LGHDT and CDR2 YNNKEL (reference sequence). The CDR3 is 14 residues long. Trimming cost V 3 bases and J 10 bases, with 18 bases left between them. The CDR3 loop is CASSQGRGTRGAFF. The CDR3 DNA sequence: TGTGCCAGCAGCCAGGGTAGGGGGACAAGGGGAGCTTTCTTT.

For the CDR3, the DNA is TGTGCCACCAGAGGGGTAGGTGAAAAACTGTTTTTT. Protein: CATRGVGEKLFF. V and J are TRBV15 and TRBJ1-4; D might be TRBD1 (5 bases). Deletions cut 6 bases from V and 7 bases from J, with 9 bases between. The V gene's germline CDR1 is LNHNV and CDR2 YYDKDF (reference sequence). This CDR3 is 12 amino acids long.

The J gene is TRBJ1-5, the V gene TRBV5-8; a weak D match, TRBD1 (6 bases). Germline V CDR1 and CDR2: SGHTS, YDEGEE. V lost 1 base to trimming and J lost 6 bases, with 17 bases between them. The CDR3 extends over 16 amino acids. CDR3 sequence (DNA): TGTGCCAGCAGCTTGTCGTTGGGCCAGGGGCGTCAGCCCCAGCATTTT. Translated: CASSLSLGQGRQPQHF.

J is TRBJ2-5 and V is TRBV14, with D possibly TRBD1 on 5 matching bases. V was pared by 3 bases and J by 1 base, with 12 bases between. The CDR3 is made up of 15 amino acids. The germline gives CDR1 SGHDN, CDR2 FVKESK. The CDR3 loop reads CASSHPGHFQETQYF. CDR3 bases: TGTGCCAGCAGCCACCCAGGACACTTCCAAGAGACCCAGTACTTC.

CDR3 bases: TGTGCCAGCAGCCCACAGGGTGGAAATGAGCAGTTCTTC. Protein product: CASSPQGGNEQFF. V and J are TRBV5-4 and TRBJ2-1; weak D call: TRBD1 (6 bases). The CDR3 loop spans 13 amino acids. Germline V gives CDR1 SGHNT, CDR2 YYREEE (reference sequence). V was cut by 4 bases and J by 7 bases, with 12 bases left in between.

The chain recombines TRBV5-8 with TRBJ2-2; TRBD2 aligns across 13 bases. Germline V gene sequence: CDR1 SGHTS, CDR2 YDEGEE. With V trimmed by 6 bases and J by 4 bases, 9 bases remained unmatched. There are 17 residues in the CDR3. Here the CDR3 DNA reads TGTGCCAGCACCAAGGTGCGGACTAGCGGGGGCACCGGGGAGCTGTTTTTT. Protein product: CASTKVRTSGGTGELFF.

V usage is TRBV7-2 and J usage is TRBJ2-1; 10 bases are a match to TRBD2. CDR1 and CDR2 from the germline V gene are SGHTA and FQGNSA. The CDR3 contains 15 residues. Trimming took 1 base from V and 7 from J; bases not matched to a gene: 4. In DNA form, the CDR3 reads TGTGCCAGCAGCTTAGTAGCGGGGGGCTTGAATGAGCAGTTCTTC. Its protein product is CASSLVAGGLNEQFF.

The chain links TRBV11-1 to TRBJ2-3; tentatively, D is TRBD2 (5 bases). The germline V and J ends were trimmed by 7 bases and 0 bases, with 14 bases remaining between them. The CDR3 consists of 15 residues. Germline assignment: CDR1 SGHAT and CDR2 FQDESV (reference sequence). The CDR3 nucleotides are TGTGCCAGCACCCGAGGAGGTGTCAGCACAGATACGCAGTATTTT. This codes for CASTRGGVSTDTQYF.

This rearrangement joins TRBV20-1 to TRBJ1-1; no firm D call. Per the germline V gene, CDR1 is DFQATT and CDR2 is SNEGSKA (reference sequence). V lost 6 bases, J lost 12 bases, and 17 bases lay in between. The length of the CDR3 is 11 residues. The CDR3 sequence: CSAYDPPGSFF. DNA for the CDR3: TGCAGTGCCTATGATCCTCCGGGATCTTTCTTT.